These 18 T cell receptor beta chains were all obtained from the same sample, sequenced in a study of blood T cell repertoires in COVID-19. Generated by immunoSEQ multiplex PCR, the TCRdb table keeps only in-frame clones and is missing some. The sample holds tens of thousands of clones, approximately 87% seen once. Sequencing used peripheral blood. The receptors were gathered from a woman aged 70-85 years with acute or convalescent COVID-19.

This clone was observed once. The rearrangement joins TRBV6-5 to TRBJ1-1, with D tentatively TRBD1 (6 bases). V lost 5 bases, J lost 5 bases, and 12 bases lay in between. The CDR3 sequence is 13 residues long. Germline V gene lookup returns CDR1 MNHEY and CDR2 SVGAGI. The CDR3 loop reads CASSPGVLTEAFF. DNA of the CDR3: TGTGCCAGCAGTCCAGGGGTTTTGACTGAAGCTTTCTTT.

The rearrangement joins TRBV24-1 to TRBJ2-1; 15 bases are a match to TRBD2. The J segment lost 4 bases and the V segment lost 9 bases, leaving 0 bases of the junction unmatched. The CDR3 spans 14 residues. Germline-derived CDR1 and CDR2 are KGHDR and SFDVKD. This CDR3 reads CATGTSGGYNEQFF. Here the CDR3 DNA reads TGTGCCACCGGGACTAGCGGGGGGTACAATGAGCAGTTCTTC.

The CDR3, as DNA: TGTGCCAGCAGCCCTACTGCCTTCACAGATACGCAGTATTTT. Translating gives CASSPTAFTDTQYF. V and J are TRBV7-6 and TRBJ2-3; no reliable D call. Trimming took 5 bases from V and 2 from J, leaving 11 bases between them. The CDR3 length is 14 residues. Per germline, CDR1 SGHVS and CDR2 FNYEAQ. Using reference TRBV7-6 and TRBJ2-3 for the parts outside the CDR3, the full variable domain is GAGVSQSPRYKVTKRGQDVALRCDPISGHVSLYWYRQALGQGPEFLTYFNYEAQQDKSGLPNDRFSAERPEGSISTLTIQRTEQRDSAMYRCASSPTAFTDTQYFGPGTRLTVL.

This rearrangement joins TRBV30 to TRBJ2-1; 13 positions agree with TRBD2. The CDR3 contains 16 residues. Germline CDR1 and CDR2: GTSNPN and SVGIG (reference sequence). V lost 1 base, J lost 6 bases, and 6 bases stayed unmatched. This CDR3 reads CAWSDPGLAGANEQFF. As DNA, the CDR3 is TGTGCCTGGAGTGACCCCGGACTAGCGGGAGCCAATGAGCAGTTCTTC.

The chain is built from TRBV4-2 and TRBJ1-5, with 10 nucleotides matching TRBD1. The germline CDR1 and CDR2 sequences are LGHNA and YNFKEQ. This CDR3 is built from 16 residues. With 1 base clipped from V and 6 bases from J, the junction kept 6 bases outside the gene matches. The CDR3 region has the DNA TGTGCCAGCAGCCAAGCACCCGGGACAGGGGCTCAGCCCCAGCATTTT. Amino acids: CASSQAPGTGAQPQHF.

The V and J genes are TRBV12-3 or TRBV12-4 and TRBJ2-4; possibly TRBD2 for D (7 bases). This CDR3 region has 13 residues. Trimming took 7 bases from V and 7 from J, leaving 14 bases between them. CDR3 bases: TGTGCCAGCACGGGGGGCGGGTCGAACATTCAGTACTTC. Amino acid sequence: CASTGGGSNIQYF.

A note on this clone: At one of its ends the junction is not consistent with the germline gene, which may arise from a read error. This specimen includes other DNA sequences encoding the same CDR3. The chain has TRBV5-1 and TRBJ2-1; the D gene is possibly TRBD2 (6 bases). The CDR3 is 16 amino acids. CDR1 is SGHRS and CDR2 is YFSETQ in the germline V gene. CDR3 coding DNA: TGCGCCAGTAGCTTGGATGGAGGGACGACCTACAATGAGCAGTTCTTC. Encoded protein: CASSLDGGTTYNEQFF.

The chain joins TRBV7-2 to TRBJ2-1; 10 bases match TRBD2. Unmatched junction bases numbered 8, after V lost 4 bases and J lost 8 bases. Germline assignment: CDR1 SGHTA and CDR2 FQGNSA. This CDR3 has 15 residues. CDR3 loop: CASSSASGRVHEQFF. As DNA, the CDR3 is TGTGCCAGCAGCTCGGCTAGCGGGAGAGTTCATGAGCAGTTCTTC.

This clone came up a few times. V usage is TRBV6-4 and J usage is TRBJ2-5; 9 nucleotides align to TRBD2. The CDR3 contains 15 residues. The germline gives CDR1 MRHNA, CDR2 SNTAGT. V gave up 3 bases and J gave up 5 bases; unmatched junction bases: 7. The CDR3 protein is CASSEEAGGSETQYF. The CDR3 bases are TGTGCCAGCAGTGAGGAAGCGGGGGGATCGGAGACCCAGTACTTC.

The V call is TRBV4-3, the J call TRBJ1-6, with TRBD1 as a possible D gene (6 bases). V was cut by 2 bases and J by 7 bases, with 15 bases left in between. The germline gives CDR1 LGHNA, CDR2 YSLEER. The CDR3 extends over 16 amino acids. As DNA, the CDR3 is TGCGCCAGCAGCCAAAATCCGGACAGTTCAAATTCACCCCTCCACTTT. Its translation is CASSQNPDSSNSPLHF.

The rearrangement uses TRBV5-1 and TRBJ1-4; no clear D. The V gene's germline CDR1 is SGHRS and CDR2 YFSETQ. The CDR3 length is 19 residues. Trimming removed 0 bases from V and 0 bases from J, with 18 bases in between. CDR3 bases: TGCGCCAGCAGCTTGGACGGTCCTGGTAGGCGGGCAACTAATGAAAAACTGTTTTTT. Its translation is CASSLDGPGRRATNEKLFF.

V and J are TRBV19 and TRBJ1-5; unclear D gene. The CDR3 is 14 amino acids. Germline loops: CDR1 LNHDA, CDR2 SQIVND (reference sequence). V was clipped by 7 bases and J by 1 base, with 11 bases between them. CDR3 amino acids: CASNEGLSNQPQHF. The CDR3 nucleotides read TGTGCCAGTAACGAGGGCCTCAGCAATCAGCCCCAGCATTTT.

The chain employs TRBV24-1 and TRBJ2-2; TRBD1 aligns across 9 bases. The length of the CDR3 is 16 residues. V gave up 4 bases and J gave up 6 bases; unmatched junction bases: 8. Germline CDR1 is KGHDR and CDR2 is SFDVKD. CDR3 nucleotide sequence: TGTGCCACCAGTGACCCGACAGGGGGGTTCTCCGGGGAGCTGTTTTTT. It specifies CATSDPTGGFSGELFF.

The chain is built from TRBV6-2 or TRBV6-3 and TRBJ2-4; 11 positions agree with TRBD2. Germline CDR1 and CDR2: MNHEY and SVGEGT. The CDR3 covers 14 residues. The V and J ends lost 7 bases and 7 bases, in that order; junction bases with no gene match: 6. The CDR3 is CASTYSGRGNIQYF. The CDR3 region has the DNA TGTGCCAGCACTTATAGCGGGAGGGGGAACATTCAGTACTTC.

This clone appeared once. The chain combines TRBV28 with TRBJ2-2; 8 positions match TRBD1. Trimming at V came to 7 bases and at J to 6 bases, leaving 13 bases not matched to a gene. CDR3 length equals 16 residues. Germline CDR1 and CDR2: MDHEN and SYDVKM. The CDR3 loop is CASTTLGGQDAGELFF. The CDR3 nucleotides read TGTGCCAGCACTACCCTCGGGGGACAGGATGCCGGGGAGCTGTTTTTT.

This chain joins TRBV6-2 or TRBV6-3 and TRBJ1-5; D possibly corresponds to TRBD1 (5 bases). This CDR3 is built from 14 residues. Germline-derived CDR1 and CDR2 are MNHEY and SVGEGT. V shed 3 bases and J shed 7 bases, with 13 bases lying between them. DNA of the CDR3: TGTGCCAGCAGTTATCCCCCAGGGAACCAGCCCCAGCATTTT. It is translated as CASSYPPGNQPQHF.

V is TRBV18 and J is TRBJ1-2; 7 bases align to TRBD1. The CDR3 totals 16 residues. Germline V gene sequence: CDR1 KGHSH, CDR2 LQKENI. V lost 3 bases, J lost 0 bases, and 7 bases stayed unmatched. The CDR3 protein is CASSPTGGQSNYGYTF. For the CDR3, the DNA is TGTGCCAGCTCACCTACCGGGGGACAGTCTAACTATGGCTACACCTTC. The full variable domain, completed using reference TRBV18 and TRBJ1-2, is NAGVMQNPRHLVRRRGQEARLRCSPMKGHSHVYWYRQLPEEGLKFMVYLQKENIIDESGMPKERFSAEFPKEGPSILRIQQVVRGDSAAYFCASSPTGGQSNYGYTFGSGTRLTVV.

V gene TRBV7-2 combines with J gene TRBJ2-1; no reliable D call. V was clipped by 0 bases and J by 9 bases, with 9 bases between them. The CDR3 length is 13 residues. Germline-derived CDR1 and CDR2 are SGHTA and FQGNSA. This chain's CDR3 is CASSLAVRLEQFF. DNA for the CDR3: TGTGCCAGCAGCTTAGCGGTGCGCCTTGAGCAGTTCTTC.